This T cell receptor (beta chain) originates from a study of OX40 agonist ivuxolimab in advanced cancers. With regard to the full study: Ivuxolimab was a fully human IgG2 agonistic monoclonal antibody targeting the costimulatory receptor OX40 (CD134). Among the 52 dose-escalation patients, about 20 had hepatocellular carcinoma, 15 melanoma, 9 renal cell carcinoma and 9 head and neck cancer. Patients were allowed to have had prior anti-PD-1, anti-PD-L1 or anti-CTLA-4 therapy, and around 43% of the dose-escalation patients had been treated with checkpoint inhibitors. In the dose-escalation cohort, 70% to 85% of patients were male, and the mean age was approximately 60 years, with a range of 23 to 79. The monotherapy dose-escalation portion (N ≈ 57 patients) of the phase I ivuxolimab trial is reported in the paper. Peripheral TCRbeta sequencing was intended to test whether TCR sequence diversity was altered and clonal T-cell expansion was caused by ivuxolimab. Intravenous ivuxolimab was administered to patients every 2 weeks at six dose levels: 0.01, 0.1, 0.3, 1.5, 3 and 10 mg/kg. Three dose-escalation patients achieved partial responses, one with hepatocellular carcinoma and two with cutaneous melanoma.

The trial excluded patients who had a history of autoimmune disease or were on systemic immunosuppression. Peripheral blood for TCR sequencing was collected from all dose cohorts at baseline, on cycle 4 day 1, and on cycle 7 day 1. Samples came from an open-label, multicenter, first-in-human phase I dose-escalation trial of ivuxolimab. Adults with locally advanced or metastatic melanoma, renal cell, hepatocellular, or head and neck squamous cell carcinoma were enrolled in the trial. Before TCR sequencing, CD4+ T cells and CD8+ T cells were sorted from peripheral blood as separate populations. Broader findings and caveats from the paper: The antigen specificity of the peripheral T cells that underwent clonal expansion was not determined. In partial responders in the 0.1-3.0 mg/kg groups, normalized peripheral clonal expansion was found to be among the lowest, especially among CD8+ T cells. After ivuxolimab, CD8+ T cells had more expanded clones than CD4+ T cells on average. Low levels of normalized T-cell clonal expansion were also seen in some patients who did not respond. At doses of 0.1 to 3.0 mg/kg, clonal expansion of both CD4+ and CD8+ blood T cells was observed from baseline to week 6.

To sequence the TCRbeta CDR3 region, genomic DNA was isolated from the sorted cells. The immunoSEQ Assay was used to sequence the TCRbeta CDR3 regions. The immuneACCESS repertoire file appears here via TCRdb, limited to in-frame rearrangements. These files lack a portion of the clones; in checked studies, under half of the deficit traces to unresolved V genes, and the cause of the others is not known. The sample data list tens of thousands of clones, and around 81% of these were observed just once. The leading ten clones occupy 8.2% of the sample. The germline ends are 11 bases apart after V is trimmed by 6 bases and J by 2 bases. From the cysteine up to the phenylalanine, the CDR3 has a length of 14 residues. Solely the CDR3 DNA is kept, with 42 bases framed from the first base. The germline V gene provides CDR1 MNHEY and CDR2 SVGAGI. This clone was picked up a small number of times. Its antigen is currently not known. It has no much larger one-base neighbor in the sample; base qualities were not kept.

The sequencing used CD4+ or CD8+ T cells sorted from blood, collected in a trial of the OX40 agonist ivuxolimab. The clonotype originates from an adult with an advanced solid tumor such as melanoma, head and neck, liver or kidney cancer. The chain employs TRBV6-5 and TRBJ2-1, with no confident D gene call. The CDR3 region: CASRSLGAYNEQFF. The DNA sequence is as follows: TGTGCCAGCAGGTCACTCGGTGCCTACAATGAGCAGTTCTTC.